One sample yielded the 8 T cell receptor beta chains listed below, sequenced in a study of cytomegalovirus exposure and HLA in healthy donors. PCR used 60 Vbeta primers and 13 Jbeta primers. The protocol was immunoSEQ multiplex PCR, while the TCRdb copy is restricted to in-frame clones and leaves out a portion. Among roughly 150,000 clones listed, 75% were seen once. The sequenced sample consisted of PBMCs. The receptors originated from a man aged 18 to 29 in good health and CMV-seropositive.

This clone came up a few times. The chain employs TRBV4-1 and TRBJ2-2, with 7 bases lining up with TRBD1. The germline gives CDR1 MGHRA, CDR2 YSYEKL. The J segment lost 4 bases and the V segment lost 0 bases, leaving 2 bases of the junction unmatched. The CDR3 runs to 15 residues. This chain's CDR3 is CASSQERGLTGELFF. Here the CDR3 DNA reads TGCGCCAGCAGCCAAGAAAGGGGGCTCACCGGGGAGCTGTTTTTT.

CDR3 amino acids: CASSFLPVVQGAKNTEAFF. For the CDR3, the DNA is TGTGCCAGCAGTTTCCTACCCGTGGTACAGGGGGCTAAGAACACTGAAGCTTTCTTT. The chain is built from TRBV28 and TRBJ1-1; 9 bases are shared with TRBD1. Germline V gene sequence: CDR1 MDHEN, CDR2 SYDVKM. The CDR3 length is 19 residues. V shed 3 bases, J shed 1 base, and the junction held 15 bases outside the gene matches.

The chain employs TRBV12-2 and TRBJ2-1; the D call TRBD1 from the table was never checked on the DNA. TRBV12-2 is an annotated pseudogene. The CDR3 is 10 residues long. Written as DNA, the CDR3 is TGTGCAAGTCGCTTGAGACAGTGGTTCTTC. Its translation: CASRLRQWFF.

The chain recombines TRBV14 with TRBJ2-1; TRBD2 matches 13 bases. The CDR3 has 18 residues. The germline CDR1 and CDR2 sequences are SGHDN and FVKESK. V gave up 0 bases and J gave up 4 bases; unmatched junction bases: 6. The CDR3 spells CASSQEPGLAGLYNEQFF. The DNA for the CDR3 is TGTGCCAGCAGCCAAGAACCGGGACTAGCGGGACTTTACAATGAGCAGTTCTTC.

This clone was counted a few times. The chain combines TRBV7-9 with TRBJ2-5; 11 bases align to TRBD2. CDR3 size: 19 residues. Trimming took 2 bases from V and 1 from J; bases not matched to a gene: 12. CDR1 is SEHNR, CDR2 FQNEAQ, per germline (reference sequence). CDR3 bases: TGTGCCAGCAGCTTACGCGAGGGACTAGCGGTACCATCCCAAGAGACCCAGTACTTC. Translated, it gives CASSLREGLAVPSQETQYF. Full variable domain (outside the CDR3, taken from reference TRBV7-9 and TRBJ2-5): DTGVSQNPRHKITKRGQNVTFRCDPISEHNRLYWYRQTLGQGPEFLTYFQNEAQLEKSRLLSDRFSAERPKGSFSTLEIQRTEQGDSAMYLCASSLREGLAVPSQETQYFGPGTRLLVL.

The rearrangement uses TRBV6-5 and TRBJ2-7; 11 bases agree with TRBD2. The CDR3 sequence is 14 residues long. In germline, CDR1 is MNHEY, CDR2 SVGAGI. V gave up 6 bases and J gave up 7 bases; unmatched junction bases: 8. For the CDR3, the DNA is TGTGCCAGCAGGTTCGGGACTAGCGGAGGGGAGCAGTACTTC. Protein sequence: CASRFGTSGGEQYF.

The chain carries TRBV27 and TRBJ2-7; 8 bases are a match to TRBD2. The ends lost 4 bases at V and 2 bases at J; junction bases unmatched: 7. There are 15 residues in the CDR3. CDR1 MNHEY and CDR2 SMNVEV come from the germline V gene (reference sequence). The CDR3 DNA is TGTGCCAGCAGTTGGGAGCGGGAGAGCACCTACGAGCAGTACTTC. Its translation is CASSWERESTYEQYF.

This chain joins TRBV6-1 and TRBJ1-5; 7 nucleotides line up with TRBD1. Germline assignment: CDR1 MNHNS and CDR2 SASEGT. V trimming: 6 bases; J trimming: 6 bases; junction bases outside the gene matches: 11. This CDR3 region has 15 residues. This CDR3 reads CASRRQGLGSQPQHF. The CDR3 DNA sequence: TGTGCCAGCAGGCGACAGGGCTTGGGGTCTCAGCCCCAGCATTTT.